These 32 T cell receptor beta chains originate from one sample sequenced in a study of beta chain features in type 1 diabetes. Reverse transcription of all isolated RNA meant that expressed TCRB transcripts were sequenced. Measured with immunoSEQ multiplex PCR; TCRdb has only the in-frame clones, and not every one. The sample holds more than 300,000 clones; 6.5% to 10% are singletons and the top ten take 0.44%. The sequenced sample consisted of central memory CD4+ T cells from blood. These receptors were obtained from a woman aged 18-29 years in good health.

The chain is built from TRBV28 and TRBJ1-1; 9 bases fit TRBD1. The germline V gene encodes CDR1 MDHEN and CDR2 SYDVKM. Trimming took 6 bases from V and 7 from J; bases not matched to a gene: 15. The CDR3 has 16 residues. The CDR3, as DNA: TGTGCCAGCAGCAGATACGGGACAGGGTTGTATGTTGAAGCTTTCTTT. Residues: CASSRYGTGLYVEAFF.

The chain recombines TRBV11-3 with TRBJ2-1; a weak D match, TRBD2 (5 bases). The germline V gene encodes CDR1 SGHNT and CDR2 YENEEA. The CDR3 has 14 residues. The germline V and J ends were trimmed by 5 bases and 6 bases, with 14 bases remaining between them. The chain's CDR3 is CASSPGIRANEQFF. In nucleotides, the CDR3 is TGTGCCAGCAGCCCGGGAATTAGGGCCAATGAGCAGTTCTTC. Drawing the rest from reference TRBV11-3 and TRBJ2-1, the complete variable domain is EAGVVQSPRYKIIEKKQPVAFWCNPISGHNTLYWYLQNLGQGPELLIRYENEEAVDDSQLPKDRFSAERLKGVDSTLKIQPAELGDSAVYLCASSPGIRANEQFFGPGTRLTVL.

The gene calls are TRBV28 and TRBJ2-1; 7 bases are shared with TRBD1. J lost 8 bases, V lost 4 bases, and 2 bases had no gene match. Germline CDR1 MDHEN, CDR2 SYDVKM. This CDR3 spans 12 amino acids. The CDR3 is CASSSTGYEQFF. The CDR3 DNA sequence: TGTGCCAGCAGTTCGACAGGGTATGAGCAGTTCTTC.

This clone has only a few counts. V usage is TRBV18 and J usage is TRBJ2-2; 7 positions match TRBD1. CDR1 is KGHSH, CDR2 LQKENI, per germline. After removal of 5 bases from V and 3 bases from J, the junction contained 3 bases not matched to a gene. This CDR3 is built from 14 residues. CDR3 amino acids: CASSRGGDTGELFF. The CDR3 DNA follows: TGTGCCAGCTCAAGAGGGGGCGACACCGGGGAGCTGTTTTTT.

J is TRBJ2-1 and V is TRBV28; tentative D call: TRBD2 (7 bases). The V end lost 7 bases, the J end lost 5 bases, and 24 bases lay between the germline ends. Germline loops: CDR1 MDHEN, CDR2 SYDVKM. The CDR3 sequence is 17 residues long. The CDR3 sequence: CASITARGGGPHNEQFF. The CDR3 DNA reads as TGTGCCAGCATTACTGCGAGGGGGGGAGGCCCCCACAATGAGCAGTTCTTC.

This clone occurred a few times. The chain recombines TRBV9 with TRBJ2-1, with no clear D. V lost 0 bases, J lost 3 bases, and 7 bases lay in between. This CDR3 spans 14 amino acids. Germline CDR1 and CDR2: SGDLS and YYNGEE. The CDR3 region is CASSVAPVYNEQFF. CDR3 coding DNA: TGTGCCAGCAGCGTAGCTCCAGTCTACAATGAGCAGTTCTTC. Full variable domain (outside the CDR3, taken from reference TRBV9 and TRBJ2-1): DSGVTQTPKHLITATGQRVTLRCSPRSGDLSVYWYQQSLDQGLQFLIQYYNGEERAKGNILERFSAQQFPDLHSELNLSSLELGDSALYFCASSVAPVYNEQFFGPGTRLTVL.

The table lists this clone with many counts. This chain uses TRBV13 with TRBJ2-3; possible D gene TRBD2, 6 bases. This CDR3 comprises 16 residues. Trimming pared 6 bases from V and 1 base from J, leaving 17 bases between. CDR1 is PRHDT and CDR2 is FYEKMQ in the germline V gene (reference sequence). The CDR3 protein is CASSYRRAGGTDTQYF. The CDR3 nucleotides read TGTGCCAGCAGTTACAGGAGGGCGGGTGGCACAGATACGCAGTATTTT.

In its sample, this clone was seen a few times. The chain links TRBV28 to TRBJ2-2; no reliable D call. The CDR3 has 15 amino acids. V dropped 5 bases and J dropped 6 bases, with 16 bases sitting between them. From germline, CDR1 is MDHEN and CDR2 SYDVKM. As DNA, the CDR3 is TGTGCCAGCAGTATACGTCGCCCGGCGGCCGGGGAGCTGTTTTTT. Encoded protein: CASSIRRPAAGELFF.

The chain recombines TRBV15 with TRBJ2-5; 8 bases agree with TRBD2. The J segment lost 4 bases and the V segment lost 0 bases, leaving 7 bases of the junction unmatched. Germline CDR1 reads LNHNV; CDR2 reads YYDKDF (reference sequence). This CDR3 is 16 amino acids long. The CDR3 region has the DNA TGTGCCACCAGCAGAGATCAAGCGCTAGCGGGAGAGACCCAGTACTTC. Translated: CATSRDQALAGETQYF.

V gene TRBV7-2 combines with J gene TRBJ1-2; tentative D call: TRBD1 (5 bases). Trimming cost V 3 bases and J 3 bases, with 11 bases left between them. Germline assignment: CDR1 SGHTA and CDR2 FQGNSA. The CDR3 is 14 residues long. In DNA form, the CDR3 reads TGTGCCAGCAGCTTCGGTTGGGGACACTATGGCTACACCTTC. It encodes CASSFGWGHYGYTF.

This clone showed up many times. The genes are TRBV2 and TRBJ1-2, with a possible D match to TRBD1 (5 bases). With 5 bases removed from V and 6 bases from J, the gap between germline ends came to 13 bases. The CDR3 loop spans 13 amino acids. CDR1 SNHLY and CDR2 FYNNEI come from the germline V gene. The CDR3 sequence: CASSQGVRDGYTF. The CDR3 nucleotides read TGTGCCAGCAGTCAGGGTGTACGTGATGGCTACACCTTC.

This clone was seen a handful of times. This chain links TRBV15 with TRBJ2-2; D gene uncertain. Trimming cost V 0 bases and J 7 bases, with 9 bases left between them. Germline V gene sequence: CDR1 LNHNV, CDR2 YYDKDF (reference sequence). The CDR3 is made up of 14 amino acids. The CDR3: CATSRDGDGGELFF. Written as DNA, the CDR3 is TGTGCCACCAGCAGAGATGGGGATGGCGGGGAGCTGTTTTTT.

The chain carries TRBV7-2 and TRBJ1-1, with D possibly TRBD1 on 5 matching bases. The CDR3 extends over 14 amino acids. Deletions cut 2 bases from V and 0 bases from J, with 7 bases between. CDR1 is SGHTA and CDR2 is FQGNSA in the germline V gene. The CDR3 loop reads CASSLQGMNTEAFF. The CDR3 nucleotides are TGTGCCAGCAGCTTACAGGGCATGAACACTGAAGCTTTCTTT.

The sample holds a few counts of this clone. This chain uses TRBV27 with TRBJ2-7, with 8 bases aligning to TRBD2. The germline CDR1 and CDR2 sequences are MNHEY and SMNVEV (reference sequence). This CDR3 comprises 15 residues. Trimming removed 5 bases from V and 3 bases from J; junction bases left unmatched: 9. In DNA form, the CDR3 reads TGTGCCAGCAGTCGTACAACTAGCGGCCGCTACGAGCAGTACTTC. Translating gives CASSRTTSGRYEQYF.

This clone was found a few times. V gene TRBV19 combines with J gene TRBJ1-4; D is uncertain. With 5 bases removed from V and 8 bases from J, the gap between germline ends came to 15 bases. Per the germline V gene, CDR1 is LNHDA and CDR2 is SQIVND (reference sequence). This CDR3 is 14 amino acids long. CDR3 coding DNA: TGTGCCAGTAGTGCGGTAAATCCAAGCGAAAAACTGTTTTTT. It is translated as CASSAVNPSEKLFF.

The CDR3 DNA reads TGCGCCAGCAGCCAAGAAATCGGCTATGGCTACACCTTC. This sequence encodes CASSQEIGYGYTF. The chain has TRBV4-3 and TRBJ1-2, with D unclear. V lost 0 bases, J lost 4 bases, and 6 bases lay in between. The CDR3 has 13 residues. The germline V gene encodes CDR1 LGHNA and CDR2 YSLEER.

This rearrangement joins TRBV5-5 to TRBJ1-5, with unresolved D. The CDR3 covers 17 residues. Germline V gene data show CDR1 as SGHKS and CDR2 as YYEKEE (reference sequence). V was pared by 1 base and J by 5 bases, with 19 bases between. This CDR3 reads CASSLKGDYLWDQPQHF. The CDR3 DNA follows: TGTGCCAGCAGCTTGAAGGGCGACTACCTCTGGGATCAGCCCCAGCATTTT.

The V call is TRBV27, the J call TRBJ2-7, with 7 positions matching TRBD2. With V trimmed by 2 bases and J by 0 bases, 1 base remained unmatched. Germline V gene data show CDR1 as MNHEY and CDR2 as SMNVEV (reference sequence). This CDR3 has 14 residues. CDR3: CASSLREGSYEQYF. The CDR3 nucleotides read TGTGCCAGCAGTTTAAGGGAGGGCTCCTACGAGCAGTACTTC.

The chain is built from TRBV14 and TRBJ2-1, with 10 bases matching TRBD2. Germline loops: CDR1 SGHDN, CDR2 FVKESK. J lost 6 bases, V lost 1 base, and 6 bases had no gene match. The CDR3 runs to 16 residues. This CDR3 reads CASSQVALAGINEQFF. The CDR3 coding sequence is TGTGCCAGCAGCCAAGTAGCACTAGCGGGAATCAATGAGCAGTTCTTC.

This clone occurred a few times. Other DNA sequences in this specimen translate into the identical CDR3. The V gene is TRBV7-9, the J gene TRBJ1-5, with D possibly matching TRBD1 (6 bases). The CDR3 contains 14 residues. CDR1 SEHNR and CDR2 FQNEAQ come from the germline V gene (reference sequence). Trimming took 5 bases from V and 0 from J, leaving 8 bases between them. DNA for the CDR3: TGTGCCAGCAGCCTACAGGGTAGCAATCAGCCCCAGCATTTT. This encodes CASSLQGSNQPQHF.

The chain employs TRBV29-1 and TRBJ2-6, with D uncertain. V was pared by 4 bases and J by 1 base, with 5 bases between. The CDR3 covers 13 residues. CDR1 SQVTM and CDR2 ANQGSEA come from the germline V gene. The chain's CDR3 is CSVVPSGANVLTF. As DNA, the CDR3 is TGCAGCGTTGTCCCTTCTGGGGCCAACGTCCTGACTTTC.

The J gene is TRBJ2-3, the V gene TRBV5-1; D is possibly TRBD1 or TRBD2 (6 bases each). V dropped 4 bases and J dropped 7 bases, with 16 bases sitting between them. The germline V gene has CDR1 SGHRS and CDR2 YFSETQ. The CDR3 loop spans 14 amino acids. Here the CDR3 reads CASSPDQGGNTQYF. The CDR3 DNA reads TGCGCCAGCAGCCCCGACCAAGGGGGGAATACGCAGTATTTT.

This sequence joins TRBV5-1 and TRBJ2-1; TRBD2 matches at 13 bases. This CDR3 spans 14 amino acids. The ends lost 3 bases at V and 8 bases at J; junction bases unmatched: 2. The germline gives CDR1 SGHRS, CDR2 YFSETQ. The CDR3 DNA reads as TGCGCCAGCAGCTGGACTAGCGGGAGCCATGAGCAGTTCTTC. Translated: CASSWTSGSHEQFF. Supplemented by reference TRBV5-1 and TRBJ2-1, the full variable domain reads KAGVTQTPRYLIKTRGQQVTLSCSPISGHRSVSWYQQTPGQGLQFLFEYFSETQRNKGNFPGRFSGRQFSNSRSEMNVSTLELGDSALYLCASSWTSGSHEQFFGPGTRLTVL.

V is TRBV4-2 and J is TRBJ2-3; no definite D call. Germline V gene data show CDR1 as LGHNA and CDR2 as YNFKEQ. This CDR3 is built from 15 residues. V dropped 1 base and J dropped 2 bases, with 10 bases sitting between them. CDR3 in DNA: TGTGCCAGCAGCCAAGGCTTAATCCCCACAGATACGCAGTATTTT. It encodes CASSQGLIPTDTQYF.

This clone was seen a handful of times. The genes are TRBV2 and TRBJ2-5; 7 nucleotides agree with TRBD1. Losses at the gene ends were 6 bases for V and 0 bases for J; bases not matched to a gene: 7. Germline CDR1 reads SNHLY; CDR2 reads FYNNEI. The CDR3 is 15 amino acids. In DNA form, the CDR3 reads TGTGCCAGCAGCCCCGGGACAGCGTACCAAGAGACCCAGTACTTC. Its protein is CASSPGTAYQETQYF.

The chain combines TRBV10-3 with TRBJ2-5, with 7 nucleotides matching TRBD1. Germline CDR1 reads ENHRY; CDR2 reads SYGVKD. Losses at the gene ends were 0 bases for V and 3 bases for J; bases not matched to a gene: 7. This CDR3 region has 16 residues. The CDR3 DNA follows: TGTGCCATCAGTGAGTCCCGGGACAGTTTTGAAGAGACCCAGTACTTC. Translation gives CAISESRDSFEETQYF.

The sample holds a few counts of this clone. This chain uses TRBV5-1 with TRBJ2-1; the D gene is possibly TRBD2 (6 bases). Trimming shortened V by 1 base and J by 5 bases, and 13 bases separated the two germline ends. CDR1 is SGHRS and CDR2 is YFSETQ in the germline V gene. This CDR3 spans 15 amino acids. Written as DNA, the CDR3 is TGCGCCAGCAGCTTGTTAGCGGTAGACGACAATGAGCAGTTCTTC. Translating gives CASSLLAVDDNEQFF. The full variable domain, its missing parts supplied by reference TRBV5-1 and TRBJ2-1, is KAGVTQTPRYLIKTRGQQVTLSCSPISGHRSVSWYQQTPGQGLQFLFEYFSETQRNKGNFPGRFSGRQFSNSRSEMNVSTLELGDSALYLCASSLLAVDDNEQFFGPGTRLTVL.

This clone was detected a few times. The gene calls are TRBV5-1 and TRBJ2-1; 7 bases map to TRBD1. Germline trimming cut 5 bases from V and 8 bases from J; bases unmatched to any gene: 7. CDR3 size: 13 residues. The germline V gene encodes CDR1 SGHRS and CDR2 YFSETQ. CDR3 in DNA: TGCGCCAGCAGGGACAGGCCCTGGGATGAGCAGTTCTTC. Its translation is CASRDRPWDEQFF.

Regarding this clone: Other DNA sequences in this sample translate to the same CDR3. V usage is TRBV7-2 and J usage is TRBJ2-7, with a tentative D call TRBD1 (5 bases). Germline lookup yields CDR1 SGHTA and CDR2 FQGNSA. Trimming took 2 bases from V and 4 from J, leaving 12 bases between them. The CDR3 has 14 residues. CDR3 DNA: TGTGCCAGCAGCTTATCCAGGGCGAATTACGAGCAGTACTTC. It is translated as CASSLSRANYEQYF.

The genes are TRBV18 and TRBJ2-7; D is ambiguous. The CDR3 consists of 11 residues. The germline CDR1 and CDR2 sequences are KGHSH and LQKENI. With 3 bases removed from V and 7 bases from J, the gap between germline ends came to 7 bases. CDR3 region: CASSPQVEQYF. The CDR3 nucleotides read TGTGCCAGCTCACCCCAGGTAGAGCAGTACTTC.

The chain employs TRBV6-1 and TRBJ2-1; D possibly corresponds to TRBD2 (6 bases). V was pared by 3 bases and J by 9 bases, with 21 bases between. CDR1 is MNHNS and CDR2 is SASEGT in the germline V gene. The CDR3 runs 16 residues. CDR3 residues: CASSEGGTGSGREQFF. In DNA, the CDR3 is TGTGCCAGCAGTGAGGGAGGTACCGGATCTGGGCGTGAGCAGTTCTTC.

V and J are TRBV28 and TRBJ2-3, with no clear D. The CDR3 sequence is 14 residues long. CDR1 and CDR2 from the germline V gene are MDHEN and SYDVKM. Trimming removed 1 base at V and 2 bases at J, with 7 bases between. The chain's CDR3 is CASSLSPFTDTQYF. The DNA of the CDR3 is TGTGCCAGCAGTTTATCCCCATTCACAGATACGCAGTATTTT.